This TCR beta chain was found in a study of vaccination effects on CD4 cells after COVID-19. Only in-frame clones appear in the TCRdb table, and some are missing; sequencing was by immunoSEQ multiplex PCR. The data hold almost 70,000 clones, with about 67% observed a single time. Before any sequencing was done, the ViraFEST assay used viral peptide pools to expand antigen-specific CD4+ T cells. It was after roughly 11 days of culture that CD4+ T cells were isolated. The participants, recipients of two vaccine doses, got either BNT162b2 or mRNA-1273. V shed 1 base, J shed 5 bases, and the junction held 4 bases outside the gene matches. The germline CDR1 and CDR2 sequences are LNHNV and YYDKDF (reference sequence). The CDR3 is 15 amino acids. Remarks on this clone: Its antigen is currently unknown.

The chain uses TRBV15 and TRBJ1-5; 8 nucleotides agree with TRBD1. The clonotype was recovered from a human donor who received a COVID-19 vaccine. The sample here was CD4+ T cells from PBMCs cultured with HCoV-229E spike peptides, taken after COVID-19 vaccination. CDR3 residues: CATSRADRGDQPQHF. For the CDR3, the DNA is TGTGCCACCAGCAGAGCAGACAGGGGAGATCAGCCCCAGCATTTT.